This entry is about one TCR beta chain. The antigen remains unidentified. The record originates from a study of cytomegalovirus exposure and HLA in healthy donors. Amplification used 60 Vbeta primers and 13 Jbeta primers. Sequencing was performed with immunoSEQ multiplex PCR; in TCRdb, only in-frame clones are kept and a portion is missing. The profile covers 200,000 to 300,000 clones, with about four fifths appearing a single time and 1.5% to 2.5% taken by the ten largest. Study findings and constraints: A highly shared variant cluster was judged a likely technical artifact. Reportedly, HLA-A and HLA-B alleles of most subjects were accurately predicted from TCR beta. An analysis that came later showed most CMV-associated TCR beta chains appearing HLA-restricted.

CDR1 SGHVS and CDR2 FQNEAQ come from the germline V gene. The trim removed 5 bases at V and 2 bases at J, leaving 17 bases unmatched. The CDR3 extends over 18 amino acids. These donors counted as nominally healthy when sampled, but unrecorded immune exposures were likely. The source of this sequence is a woman aged 40 to 49 in good health and CMV-seropositive. The sample comprised PBMCs. This sequence joins TRBV7-8 and TRBJ2-7, with TRBD1 matching over 8 bases. This CDR3 is CASSPKGPDRGPTYEQYF. The CDR3 DNA is TGTGCCAGCAGCCCCAAGGGACCCGACAGGGGACCTACCTACGAGCAGTACTTC.